The clone carrying this T cell receptor beta chain was detected a few times. V was cut by 5 bases and J by 4 bases, with 9 bases left in between. The CDR3 spans 13 residues. Germline V gives CDR1 MDHEN, CDR2 SYDVKM. MiXCR, applied by TCRdb to the RT-PCR reads, yields one record per CDR3 protein. The repertoire has about 540,000 distinct CDR3 sequences, roughly 25% of them found once; the top ten carry approximately 3%. The data were obtained in a study of response to subunit inactivated influenza vaccine. These same records also appear under a second study, on T cells expressing NK-cell markers. That source reports: Template switching by 5'RACE with UMIs generated the TCR beta cDNA.

This material consisted of CD4+ T cells sorted from PBMCs, taken approximately 12 days after vaccination. The source is a man aged 50-59 years who received an inactivated influenza vaccine. V usage is TRBV28 and J usage is TRBJ2-4, with TRBD1 as a possible D gene (6 bases). This CDR3 is CASSRRGKNIQYF. The CDR3 region has the DNA TGTGCCAGCAGTCGCAGGGGTAAAAACATTCAGTACTTC.